This T cell receptor (beta chain) was recovered during a study of T cell repertoires in breast cancer (TCRdb year 2016). For the study in its entirety: Tumors, lymph nodes and peripheral blood lymphocytes from breast cancer patients, as well as peripheral blood from healthy control donors, were profiled. Most of the roughly 19 patient tumors analyzed for shared TCRs were ER+/PR+. The controls were nine healthy donors whose age range was similar to that of the patients. On average, sequencing produced about 470,000 sequences per sample, which came to roughly 9.3 reads per input cell. Because breast cancer has a low mutational burden and rarely has common mutations, the study reasoned that TCRs shared between breast cancer patients would target shared antigens. Tumors and tumor-involved lymph nodes were minced, digested with Liberase and DNase, and then passed through 70-um and 40-um filters. Blood samples were separated by Ficoll, whereas tumor-free lymph nodes were processed without any enzymatic digestion.

Study-wide findings and limitations: Shared TCRs showed TRBV7 predominance, possibly reflecting tumor recognition or mispriming bias from eight TRBV7 primers. Shared TCRs were encoded by various nucleotide sequences, which suggests selection and expansion based on antigen. Discarding singleton TCRs and sampling only part of each tumor may have missed genuine antitumor clones. Emulsion RT-PCR was regarded as qualitative rather than quantitative, because clone recovery was skewed by transcript abundance and primer differences. About fourfold more TCRs were shared with matched tumor repertoires by tumor-involved sentinel lymph nodes than by tumor-free nodes (around 7.7% versus 2%). Possible tumor specificity was suggested for 20 or so TCR pairs that were shared across seven or more patient tumors yet rarely found in control blood.

Libraries were built with emulsion pairing. Unpaired genes were suppressed by a second nested PCR containing blocking oligos, after which a third nested PCR added Illumina adaptors and barcodes. Each emulsion RT-PCR master mix held roughly 4,500-260,000 T cells and included C-region, Stepout and V-region primers. The Micellula Emulsion and Purification Kit was used to make the emulsions, and Qiagen OneStep RT-PCR reagents were used for RT-PCR. The pooled libraries were sequenced on an Illumina MiSeq using paired-end 2 x 250 reads. Processing in the source paper ran as follows. In Galaxy, read pairs were joined and then clipped at the engineered overlap into separate alpha and beta files, and any unclipped reads were discarded. To assign alpha-beta pairs, the researchers used CompleteTCR, a MiTCR-based pipeline that relies on an R script to link chains sharing read cluster identifiers. TCR sequences seen only once, which were about 1-3.4%, were removed as potential sequencing errors. The raw public reads went through TCRdb reprocessing: fastp at Q25, MiXCR clone calling, in-frame beta chains kept. Every CDR3 protein is listed once, alongside the most common genes and DNA of its rows. What appears here as the V and J calls and clone size reflects TCRdb's work, not the paper's. The sample table records over 350 distinct CDR3 sequences; less than 60% of these occur just once. The ten top clones hold about 87% of the sample.

This clonotype came up many times. Its antigen has not been determined. Base quality data are lacking; no much larger clone is found one base away. Per the germline V gene, SGHTA is the CDR1 and FQGNSA is the CDR2. A distance of 6 bases separates the germline ends of V and J, which lose 1 base and 8 bases respectively. There are 13 amino acids in the CDR3, from cysteine to phenylalanine inclusive. The entry retains the CDR3 DNA only, 39 bases that are in frame from base 1. To analyze paired alpha-beta TCRs of CD8+ T cells, the researchers used an expanded emulsion RT-PCR method with primers covering all TCR V genes. CD8+ T cells were isolated with a CD8 positive selection kit and were then incubated overnight in approximately 10 IU/mL IL-2 prior to emulsion RT-PCR.

The TCR was taken from a pool of human donors with breast cancer or a healthy control (not recorded which). What was sequenced was CD8+ T cells. The rearrangement combines TRBV7-2 with TRBJ1-6; too little of a D gene remains to name it. In nucleotides, the sequence is TGTGCCAGCAGCTTAGAGTTATATTCACCCCTCCACTTT. Its translation is CASSLELYSPLHF.